Included here is one TCR beta chain sequence, with context. Its antigen is still unknown. Per-base qualities were not stored, and no clone one base away is much larger. Taken with the paper, the label for time point translates to: pre-treatment sample, taken before nivolumab and TIL therapy. A phase I trial run at two centers enrolled adults with stage 4 NSCLC between late 2017 and early 2020. Samples came from a single-arm, open-label phase I trial of tumor-infiltrating lymphocyte therapy with nivolumab in advanced non-small cell lung cancer. Mononuclear cells from blood collected in EDTA tubes were isolated on a Ficoll gradient and snap-frozen as pellets, and DNA was then extracted using a Qiagen mini-prep kit. The sample comes from a study of TIL therapy for anti-PD-1-resistant metastatic lung cancer (dated by TCRdb to the early 2020s). Looking at the study overall: Tumors were harvested prior to any PD-1/PD-L1 blockade, after which nivolumab was administered to patients, and lymphodepletion, expanded TIL infusion and IL-2 were given to patients who progressed. A median age of roughly 54 years (range roughly 38-75) and a median tumor PD-L1 proportion score of 6% were recorded among enrolled patients. Most of the cohort had lung adenocarcinoma, including a few EGFR-mutant tumors and two ALK-rearranged tumors, and half of the patients were either current or former smokers. Across the cohort, whole-exome sequencing showed a median non-synonymous tumor mutation burden of around 1.4 mutations per megabase. T cell receptor beta sequencing of tumor and peripheral blood was used to follow clonotypes across the tumor, the expanded TIL product and serial blood samples.

TCR beta CDR3 regions were amplified from genomic DNA with the immunoSEQ v3 hsTCRB kit using bias-controlled multiplex PCR. An Illumina NextSeq 500 was used to sequence the TCR libraries, reaching approximately 2.1 million read pairs at survey level or about 4.5-6.5 million at deep level. On the authors' methods: V, D and J genes were assigned, non-productive sequences were removed, and clonality was reported by immunoSEQ Analyzer software. Repertoires were compared by productive Simpson clonality and by the Morisita overlap index of productive TRB rearrangements between infused TIL and blood. For each clone in blood, the absolute clonotype count was estimated by multiplying the lymphocyte count by the CD3+ fraction and by the clone's productive frequency. TCRdb re-hosts the immuneACCESS table, in-frame sequences only. Its copies lack some clones; in the studies checked, an unresolved V gene accounts for under half of them, and the cause for the rest is not known. V and J calls and clone size are copied from that table; D and trimming were computed from the DNA. In this sample the table shows fewer than 20,000 clones, 83% of which occur a single time. The ten largest clones capture 2% to 2.5% of the sample.

Broader findings and caveats from the paper: The cohort was highly selected, with more treatment-naive, never-smoker and oncogene-addicted patients than typical, limiting generalizability. Clonotypes from the infused TIL partially replaced the baseline peripheral repertoire and then declined over months, and persistence showed no apparent association with response. The study protocol defined all tumor marker inferences as exploratory.

The cysteine opens and the phenylalanine closes a CDR3 of 15 amino acids. Just CDR3 DNA is preserved here, 45 bases in frame from base 1. Based on the germline V gene, the CDR1 and CDR2 sequences are SGHDT and YYEEEE. The junction shows trimming of 6 bases on V and 7 bases on J, plus 22 bases between the germline ends. The source material was blood, sampled at baseline. This receptor was identified in a person aged 25 to 79 with non-small cell lung cancer. The sequence links TRBV5-6 to TRBJ1-2; tentative D gene TRBD1, with 5 bases matching. The CDR3 amino acid sequence is: CASTIGQGVVFGYTF. The nucleotide sequence is given as TGTGCCAGCACCATTGGTCAGGGAGTGGTCTTTGGCTACACCTTC. The CDR3 plus the reference TRBV5-6 and TRBJ1-2 genes for the other parts give the full variable domain: DAGVTQSPTHLIKTRGQQVTLRCSPKSGHDTVSWYQQALGQGPQFIFQYYEEEERQRGNFPDRFSGHQFPNYSSELNVNALLLGDSALYLCASTIGQGVVFGYTFGSGTRLTVV.